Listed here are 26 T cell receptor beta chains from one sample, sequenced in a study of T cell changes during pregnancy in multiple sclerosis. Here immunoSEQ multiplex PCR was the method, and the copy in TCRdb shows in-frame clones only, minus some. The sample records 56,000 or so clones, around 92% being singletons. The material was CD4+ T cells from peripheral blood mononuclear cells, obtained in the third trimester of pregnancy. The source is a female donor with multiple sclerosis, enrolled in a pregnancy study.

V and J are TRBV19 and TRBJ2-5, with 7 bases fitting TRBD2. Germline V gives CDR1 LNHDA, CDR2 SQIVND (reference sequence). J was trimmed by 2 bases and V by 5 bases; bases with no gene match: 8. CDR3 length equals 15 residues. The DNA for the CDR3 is TGTGCCAGTAGTCCAAGGGACTACCGACAAGAGACCCAGTACTTC. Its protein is CASSPRDYRQETQYF.

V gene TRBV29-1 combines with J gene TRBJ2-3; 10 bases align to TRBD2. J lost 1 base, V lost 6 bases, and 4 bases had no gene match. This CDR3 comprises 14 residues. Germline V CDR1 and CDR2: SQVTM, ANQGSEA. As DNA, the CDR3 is TGCAGCGTAAGAGCGGGAGGGGGCACAGATACGCAGTATTTT. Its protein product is CSVRAGGGTDTQYF.

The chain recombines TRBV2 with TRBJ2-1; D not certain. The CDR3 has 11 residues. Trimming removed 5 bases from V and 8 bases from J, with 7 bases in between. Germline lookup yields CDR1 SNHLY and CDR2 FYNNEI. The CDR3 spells CASSREDEQFF. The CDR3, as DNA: TGTGCCAGCAGTAGAGAGGATGAGCAGTTCTTC.

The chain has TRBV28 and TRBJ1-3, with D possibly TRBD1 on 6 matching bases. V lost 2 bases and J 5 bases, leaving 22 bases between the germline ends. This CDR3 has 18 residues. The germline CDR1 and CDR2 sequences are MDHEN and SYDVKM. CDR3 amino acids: CASSLPPLTGTLRNTIYF. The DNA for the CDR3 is TGTGCCAGCAGTTTACCCCCTCTCACCGGGACATTGAGAAACACCATATATTTT.

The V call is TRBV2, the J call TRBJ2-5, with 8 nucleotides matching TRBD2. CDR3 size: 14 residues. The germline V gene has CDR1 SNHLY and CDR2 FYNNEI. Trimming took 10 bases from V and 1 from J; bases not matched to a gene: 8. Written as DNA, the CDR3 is TGTGCCACCCAGAAAGGACTAGCCCAAGAGACCCAGTACTTC. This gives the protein CATQKGLAQETQYF. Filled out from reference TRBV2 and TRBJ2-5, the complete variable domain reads EPEVTQTPSHQVTQMGQEVILRCVPISNHLYFYWYRQILGQKVEFLVSFYNNEISEKSEIFDDQFSVERPDGSNFTLKIRSTKLEDSAMYFCATQKGLAQETQYFGPGTRLLVL.

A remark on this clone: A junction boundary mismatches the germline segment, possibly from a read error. CDR3 bases: TGTGCTAGCAGCTTAGTAGGGACAGGCAATCAGCCCCAGCATTTT. It codes for CASSLVGTGNQPQHF. This chain uses TRBV7-7 with TRBJ1-5, with 7 positions matching TRBD1. Germline V gene data show CDR1 as SSHAT and CDR2 as FNYEAQ (reference sequence). The CDR3 is 15 amino acids.

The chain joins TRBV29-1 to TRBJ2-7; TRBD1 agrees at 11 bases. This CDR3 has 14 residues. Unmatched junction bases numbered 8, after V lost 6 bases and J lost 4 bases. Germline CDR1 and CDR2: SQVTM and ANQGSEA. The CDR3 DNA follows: TGCAGCGTGTTTGGGGACAGGGGGTTGTACGAGCAGTACTTC. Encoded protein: CSVFGDRGLYEQYF.

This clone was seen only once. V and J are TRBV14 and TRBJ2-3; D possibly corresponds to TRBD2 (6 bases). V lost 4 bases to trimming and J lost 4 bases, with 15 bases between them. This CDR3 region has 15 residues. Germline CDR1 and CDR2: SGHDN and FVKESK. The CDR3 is CASSPQSGFADTQYF. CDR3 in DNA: TGTGCCAGCAGCCCCCAGAGCGGGTTCGCAGATACGCAGTATTTT.

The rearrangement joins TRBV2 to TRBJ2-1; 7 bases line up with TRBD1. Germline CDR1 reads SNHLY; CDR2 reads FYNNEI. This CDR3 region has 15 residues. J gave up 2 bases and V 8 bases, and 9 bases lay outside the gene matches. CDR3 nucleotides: TGTGCCAGCGGCCTAGGACAGGTAACCTACAATGAGCAGTTCTTC. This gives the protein CASGLGQVTYNEQFF.

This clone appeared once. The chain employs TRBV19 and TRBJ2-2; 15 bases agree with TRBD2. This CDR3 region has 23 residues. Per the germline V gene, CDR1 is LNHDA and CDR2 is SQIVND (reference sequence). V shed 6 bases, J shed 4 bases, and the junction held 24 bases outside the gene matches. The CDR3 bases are TGTGCCAGTAGGACAGGCCCGTGGGCACGGACTAGCGGGAGGGCCTCGGGCACCGGGGAGCTGTTTTTT. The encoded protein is CASRTGPWARTSGRASGTGELFF.

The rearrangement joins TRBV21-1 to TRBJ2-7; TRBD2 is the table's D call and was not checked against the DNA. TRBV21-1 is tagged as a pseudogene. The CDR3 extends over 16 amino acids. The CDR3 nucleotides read TGTGCCAGCAGCTTCCTACTAGCGGGAGGGCCGTACGAGCAGTACTTC. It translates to CASSFLLAGGPYEQYF.

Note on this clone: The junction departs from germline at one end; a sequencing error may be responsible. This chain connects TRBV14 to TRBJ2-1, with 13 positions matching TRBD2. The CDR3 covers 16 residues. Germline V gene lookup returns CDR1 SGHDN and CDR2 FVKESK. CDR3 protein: CASSPTSGRSSNEQFF. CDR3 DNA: TGTGCCAGCAGCCCGACTAGCGGGAGGTCCTCCAATGAGCAGTTCTTC.

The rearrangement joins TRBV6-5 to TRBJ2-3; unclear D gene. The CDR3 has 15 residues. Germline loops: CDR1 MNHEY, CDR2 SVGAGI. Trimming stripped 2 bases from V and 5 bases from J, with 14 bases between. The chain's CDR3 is CASSYAVPPGDTQYF. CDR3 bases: TGTGCCAGCAGTTACGCGGTCCCACCTGGAGATACGCAGTATTTT.

CDR3 residues: CASSPLAGAGGDEQFF. CDR3 DNA: TGTGCCAGCAGTCCCCTAGCGGGAGCGGGTGGTGATGAGCAGTTCTTC. The chain carries TRBV6-6 and TRBJ2-1, with 10 bases that match TRBD2. The CDR3 consists of 16 residues. J was trimmed by 8 bases and V by 5 bases; bases with no gene match: 12. The germline CDR1 and CDR2 sequences are MNHNY and SVGAGI (reference sequence).

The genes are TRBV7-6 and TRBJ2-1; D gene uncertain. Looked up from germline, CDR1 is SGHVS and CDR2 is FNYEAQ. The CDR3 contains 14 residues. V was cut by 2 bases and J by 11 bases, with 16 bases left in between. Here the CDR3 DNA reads TGTGCCAGCAGCTTACACCGACAAAACGGAAAGCAGTTCTTC. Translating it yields CASSLHRQNGKQFF.

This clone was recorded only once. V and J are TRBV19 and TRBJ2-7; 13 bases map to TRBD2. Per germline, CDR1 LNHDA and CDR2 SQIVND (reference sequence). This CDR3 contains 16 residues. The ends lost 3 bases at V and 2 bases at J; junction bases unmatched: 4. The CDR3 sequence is CASSIPGTSGTYEQYF. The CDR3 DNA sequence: TGTGCCAGTAGTATCCCCGGGACTAGCGGGACCTACGAGCAGTACTTC.

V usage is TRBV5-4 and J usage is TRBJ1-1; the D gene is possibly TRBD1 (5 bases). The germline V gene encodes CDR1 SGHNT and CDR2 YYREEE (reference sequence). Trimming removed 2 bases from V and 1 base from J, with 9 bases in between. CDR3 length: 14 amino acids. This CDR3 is CASSLGRGNTEAFF. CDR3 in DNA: TGTGCCAGCAGCTTAGGTAGGGGGAACACTGAAGCTTTCTTT.

In nucleotides, the CDR3 is TGTGCCAGCAGTGCGGGACTCACGAACACTGAAGCTTTCTTT. Translated: CASSAGLTNTEAFF. The chain joins TRBV6-1 to TRBJ1-1; tentatively, D is TRBD1 (5 bases). CDR1 and CDR2 (germline): MNHNS, SASEGT. CDR3 size: 14 residues. V was cut by 4 bases and J by 1 base, with 10 bases left in between.

Here the CDR3 DNA reads TGTGCCAGCAGCCGGGGACAGAGAGACACAGATACGCAGTATTTT. Translating it yields CASSRGQRDTDTQYF. The rearrangement uses TRBV7-6 and TRBJ2-3; 7 bases match TRBD1. Germline CDR1 is SGHVS and CDR2 is FNYEAQ. Germline trimming cut 5 bases from V and 2 bases from J; bases unmatched to any gene: 7. The CDR3 spans 15 residues.

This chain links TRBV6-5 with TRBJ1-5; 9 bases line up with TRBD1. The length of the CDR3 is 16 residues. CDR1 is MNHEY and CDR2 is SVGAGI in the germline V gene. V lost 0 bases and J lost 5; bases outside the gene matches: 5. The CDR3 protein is CASSYSGTGNHQPQHF. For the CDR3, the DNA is TGTGCCAGCAGTTACTCCGGGACAGGGAACCATCAGCCCCAGCATTTT.

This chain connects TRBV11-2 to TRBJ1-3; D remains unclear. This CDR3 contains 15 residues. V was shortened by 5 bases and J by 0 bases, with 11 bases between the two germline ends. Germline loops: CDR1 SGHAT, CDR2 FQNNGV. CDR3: CASSPSDYSGNTIYF. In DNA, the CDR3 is TGTGCCAGCAGCCCCTCAGACTACTCTGGAAACACCATATATTTT. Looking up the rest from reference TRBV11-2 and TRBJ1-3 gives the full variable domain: EAGVAQSPRYKIIEKRQSVAFWCNPISGHATLYWYQQILGQGPKLLIQFQNNGVVDDSQLPKDRFSAERLKGVDSTLKIQPAKLEDSAVYLCASSPSDYSGNTIYFGEGSWLTVV.

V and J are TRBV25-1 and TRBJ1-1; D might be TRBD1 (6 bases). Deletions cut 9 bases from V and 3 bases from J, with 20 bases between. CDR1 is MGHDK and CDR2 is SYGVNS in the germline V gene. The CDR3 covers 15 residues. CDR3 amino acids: CASQVAQGKDTEAFF. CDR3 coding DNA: TGTGCCAGTCAAGTGGCCCAGGGGAAGGACACTGAAGCTTTCTTT. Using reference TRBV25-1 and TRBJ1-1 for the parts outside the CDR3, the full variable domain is EADIYQTPRYLVIGTGKKITLECSQTMGHDKMYWYQQDPGMELHLIHYSYGVNSTEKGDLSSESTVSRIRTEHFPLTLESARPSHTSQYLCASQVAQGKDTEAFFGQGTRLTVV.

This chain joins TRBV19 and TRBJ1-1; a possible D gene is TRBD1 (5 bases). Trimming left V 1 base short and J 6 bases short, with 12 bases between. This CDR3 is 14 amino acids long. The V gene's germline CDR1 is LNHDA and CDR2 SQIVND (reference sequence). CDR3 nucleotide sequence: TGTGCCAGTAGTATAGCAGGAAGGGGCGCTGAAGCTTTCTTT. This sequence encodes CASSIAGRGAEAFF.

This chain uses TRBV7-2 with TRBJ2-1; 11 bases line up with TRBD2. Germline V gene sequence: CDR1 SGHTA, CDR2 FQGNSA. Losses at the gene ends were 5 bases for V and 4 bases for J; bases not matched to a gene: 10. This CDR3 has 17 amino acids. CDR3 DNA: TGTGCCAGCAGCCAGACTCCCACTAGCGGGAGTTACAATGAGCAGTTCTTC. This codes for CASSQTPTSGSYNEQFF. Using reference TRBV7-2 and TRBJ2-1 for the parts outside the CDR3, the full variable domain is GAGVSQSPSNKVTEKGKDVELRCDPISGHTALYWYRQSLGQGLEFLIYFQGNSAPDKSGLPSDRFSAERTGGSVSTLTIQRTQQEDSAVYLCASSQTPTSGSYNEQFFGPGTRLTVL.

Here the CDR3 DNA reads TGTGCCAGCAGTGGACTAGCTGATCCCTACAATGAGCAGTTCTTC. This sequence encodes CASSGLADPYNEQFF. This chain links TRBV2 with TRBJ2-1; 7 bases map to TRBD2. J lost 2 bases, V lost 4 bases, and 5 bases had no gene match. CDR1 and CDR2 (germline): SNHLY, FYNNEI. The CDR3 contains 15 residues.

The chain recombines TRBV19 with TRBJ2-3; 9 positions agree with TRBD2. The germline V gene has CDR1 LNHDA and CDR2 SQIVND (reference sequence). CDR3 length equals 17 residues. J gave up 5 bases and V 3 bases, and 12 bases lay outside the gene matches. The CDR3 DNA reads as TGTGCCAGTAGTATGGGGCCGGTAGCGGGAGTTATAGATACGCAGTATTTT. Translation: CASSMGPVAGVIDTQYF.